This T cell receptor (beta chain) stems from a study of PD-1 blockade in classical Hodgkin lymphoma. Every patient experienced relapse after autologous stem cell transplantation, and brentuximab vedotin exposure varied. Each best response was a complete response, a partial response or progressive disease. The CDR3 is 17 amino acids. Germline V gene data show CDR1 as MNHEY and CDR2 as SMNVEV (reference sequence). The trim removed 5 bases at V and 3 bases at J, leaving 12 bases unmatched. Here immunoSEQ multiplex PCR was the method, and the copy in TCRdb shows in-frame clones only, minus some. The table includes 25,000 to 30,000 clones, over 75% detected once. Study-level points and caveats: Newly diagnosed patients and complete responders had comparable diversity at baseline. Newly diagnosed patients had baseline TCR diversity that was reportedly lower than that of healthy donors.

With respect to this clone: The antigen remains unidentified.

The sample here was peripheral blood mononuclear cells (PBMCs), taken at baseline. The chain employs TRBV27 and TRBJ2-2; 7 nucleotides line up with TRBD1. This TCR was sampled from a human donor with classical Hodgkin lymphoma. The CDR3 loop reads CASSATTRGPYTGELFF. DNA for the CDR3: TGTGCCAGCAGTGCAACTACTAGGGGGCCTTACACCGGGGAGCTGTTTTTT.